The 28 T cell receptor beta chains below were found in one sample sequenced in a study of T-cell reconstitution after alpha-beta-depleted transplantation in children. Preparation of the TCRbeta library used unique molecular identifiers. TCRdb recomputed calls from the PCR reads with MiXCR, one row per CDR3 protein. The data show approximately 220,000 distinct CDR3 sequences, over 15% seen once. The source was PBMCs, mostly from graft donor cells, collected 360 days after TCRalphabeta/CD19-depleted stem cell transplant. The origin of the receptors is a male patient aged 2-15 years who had a stem cell transplant for acute lymphoblastic leukemia, so the T cells may come from the graft donor.

This clonotype was counted ten times or more. The chain employs TRBV29-1 and TRBJ2-7, with TRBD1 as a possible D gene (6 bases). Germline lookup yields CDR1 SQVTM and CDR2 ANQGSEA. The length of the CDR3 is 13 residues. Trimming pared 6 bases from V and 0 bases from J, leaving 12 bases between. CDR3: CSVATGISYEQYF. CDR3 DNA sequence: TGCAGCGTCGCGACAGGCATCTCCTACGAGCAGTACTTC.

This clonotype occurred a few times. CDR3 bases: TGTGCCAGCAGCTTGGTTTTAACCAACGTGGCAGAGCAGTACTTC. Protein: CASSLVLTNVAEQYF. V is TRBV5-8 and J is TRBJ2-7; D unresolved. CDR1 is SGHTS, CDR2 YDEGEE, per germline. The CDR3 loop spans 15 amino acids. The V and J ends lost 0 bases and 7 bases respectively, with 17 bases between them.

This clonotype was counted only a few times. The chain couples TRBV29-1 to TRBJ2-3; D is undetermined. Germline CDR1 reads SQVTM; CDR2 reads ANQGSEA. The CDR3 has 12 amino acids. Trimming took off 5 bases at V and 2 bases at J, with 8 bases between the two ends. CDR3 amino acids: CSVQLPTDTQYF. The CDR3, as DNA: TGCAGCGTTCAACTGCCCACAGATACGCAGTATTTT.

The chain joins TRBV7-2 to TRBJ2-2; the D gene is possibly TRBD1 (6 bases). Germline assignment: CDR1 SGHTA and CDR2 FQGNSA. This CDR3 is 16 amino acids long. Trimming shortened V by 1 base and J by 0 bases, and 9 bases separated the two germline ends. CDR3: CASSLDGTSNTGELFF. CDR3 sequence (DNA): TGTGCCAGCAGCTTAGACGGGACATCGAACACCGGGGAGCTGTTTTTT.

The gene calls are TRBV28 and TRBJ2-7, with no clear D. The CDR3 covers 14 residues. Germline loops: CDR1 MDHEN, CDR2 SYDVKM. V lost 6 bases to trimming and J lost 0 bases, with 12 bases between them. Written as DNA, the CDR3 is TGTGCCAGCAGGGGCGCCATGAGCTCCTACGAGCAGTACTTC. It translates to CASRGAMSSYEQYF.

CDR3 DNA: TGTGCCAGCAGCCCCCAGTCTAGCGGGTACGAGCAGTACTTC. Its translation: CASSPQSSGYEQYF. V is TRBV7-2 and J is TRBJ2-7; TRBD2 matches at 8 bases. V shed 5 bases, J shed 4 bases, and the junction held 7 bases outside the gene matches. From germline, CDR1 is SGHTA and CDR2 FQGNSA. The CDR3 spans 14 residues. Filled out from reference TRBV7-2 and TRBJ2-7, the complete variable domain reads GAGVSQSPSNKVTEKGKDVELRCDPISGHTALYWYRQSLGQGLEFLIYFQGNSAPDKSGLPSDRFSAERTGGSVSTLTIQRTQQEDSAVYLCASSPQSSGYEQYFGPGTRLTVT.

The V and J genes are TRBV12-3 or TRBV12-4 and TRBJ1-1; D is ambiguous. Trimming left V 5 bases short and J 1 base short, with 8 bases between. CDR3 length: 13 residues. The CDR3: CASSLTRNTEAFF. The CDR3 DNA sequence: TGTGCCAGCAGTCTCACACGGAACACTGAAGCTTTCTTT.

In this sample, this clonotype turned up many times. The chain combines TRBV7-9 with TRBJ2-7; D is unresolved. The V end was cut by 5 bases, the J end by 0 bases, with 8 bases between. The CDR3 runs 13 residues. Germline V gene sequence: CDR1 SEHNR, CDR2 FQNEAQ (reference sequence). In nucleotides, the CDR3 is TGTGCCAGCAGCCAGGAATTCTCCTACGAGCAGTACTTC. This gives the protein CASSQEFSYEQYF.

This clonotype was found a few times. Written as DNA, the CDR3 is TGTGCCAGCAGCTTGGCCGGAGATCCCTCTTACGATACGCAGTATTTT. Translating it yields CASSLAGDPSYDTQYF. The V call is TRBV5-5, the J call TRBJ2-3; D uncertain. Trimming stripped 0 bases from V and 6 bases from J, with 17 bases between. Germline V gene sequence: CDR1 SGHKS, CDR2 YYEKEE (reference sequence). CDR3 length: 16 residues.

The chain carries TRBV15 and TRBJ2-7, with D maybe TRBD2 (6 bases). V was clipped by 1 base and J by 5 bases, with 21 bases between them. The CDR3 runs 17 residues. Germline V gives CDR1 LNHNV, CDR2 YYDKDF (reference sequence). CDR3 amino acids: CATSRGTPGLIGHEQYF. The CDR3 coding sequence is TGTGCCACCAGCAGAGGAACCCCGGGACTTATTGGCCACGAGCAGTACTTC.

V gene TRBV12-3 or TRBV12-4 combines with J gene TRBJ1-5, with a tentative D call TRBD1 (6 bases). The CDR3 extends over 14 amino acids. V lost 5 bases to trimming and J lost 6 bases, with 14 bases between them. This chain's CDR3 is CASSTTGSAQPQHF. CDR3 nucleotides: TGTGCCAGCAGTACTACAGGGTCGGCTCAGCCCCAGCATTTT.

This chain connects TRBV7-2 to TRBJ2-7, with TRBD2 matching 9 bases. The CDR3 runs to 15 residues. Germline trimming cut 6 bases from V and 4 bases from J; bases unmatched to any gene: 10. Germline V gives CDR1 SGHTA, CDR2 FQGNSA. CDR3 nucleotide sequence: TGTGCCAGCAGGGGTATAGCGGGAGAAAGGTACGAGCAGTACTTC. Translation: CASRGIAGERYEQYF.

The chain couples TRBV7-2 to TRBJ2-1; D is ambiguous. V was pared by 2 bases and J by 9 bases, with 11 bases between. Germline-derived CDR1 and CDR2 are SGHTA and FQGNSA. The CDR3 length is 13 residues. The CDR3, as DNA: TGTGCCAGCAGCTTAATCCAATTCCTTGAGCAGTTCTTC. The encoded protein is CASSLIQFLEQFF.

This clonotype has more than one count but fewer than ten. This chain links TRBV20-1 with TRBJ2-7, with 8 positions matching TRBD2. CDR3 size: 11 residues. From germline, CDR1 is DFQATT and CDR2 SNEGSKA (reference sequence). After removal of 7 bases from V and 4 bases from J, the junction contained 3 bases not matched to a gene. CDR3 sequence reads: CSVEREYEQYF. For the CDR3, the DNA is TGCAGTGTTGAGCGGGAGTACGAGCAGTACTTC.

This clonotype was seen more than once but under ten times. The J gene is TRBJ2-7, the V gene TRBV5-5, with D possibly TRBD1 on 6 matching bases. Trimming removed 4 bases at V and 5 bases at J, with 19 bases between. The CDR3 consists of 15 residues. CDR1 and CDR2 from the germline V gene are SGHKS and YYEKEE (reference sequence). The CDR3 nucleotides read TGTGCCAGCAGCCACCAGGCCCTATACAGGGACGAGCAGTACTTC. Translation: CASSHQALYRDEQYF.

The V and J genes are TRBV5-1 and TRBJ2-7; 7 bases align to TRBD1. The CDR3 has 16 amino acids. Losses at the gene ends were 4 bases for V and 3 bases for J; bases not matched to a gene: 13. Looked up from germline, CDR1 is SGHRS and CDR2 is YFSETQ. The DNA of the CDR3 is TGCGCCAGCAGCCCAACCCCGGGACAGAGACTCTACGAGCAGTACTTC. As protein: CASSPTPGQRLYEQYF.

This clonotype was seen more than once but under ten times. V usage is TRBV12-3 or TRBV12-4 and J usage is TRBJ1-3; the D gene is possibly TRBD1 (5 bases). The V and J ends lost 8 bases and 2 bases respectively, with 10 bases between them. The CDR3 length is 13 residues. The CDR3 here is CASGGGTGNTIYF. Written as DNA, the CDR3 is TGTGCCAGCGGTGGGGGAACTGGAAACACCATATATTTT.

This clonotype occurred a few times. V and J are TRBV29-1 and TRBJ2-3; D is perhaps TRBD1 (5 bases). The ends were cut back, 6 bases at V and 6 bases at J, with 10 bases in the middle. CDR3 size: 11 residues. Per the germline V gene, CDR1 is SQVTM and CDR2 is ANQGSEA. CDR3 DNA sequence: TGCAGCGTACAGGCATCTGATACGCAGTATTTT. Its protein is CSVQASDTQYF.

The gene calls are TRBV20-1 and TRBJ2-1; possibly TRBD2 for D (5 bases). This CDR3 spans 14 amino acids. Germline CDR1 and CDR2: DFQATT and SNEGSKA (reference sequence). The V end lost 0 bases, the J end lost 9 bases, and 15 bases lay between the germline ends. The CDR3 DNA reads as TGCAGTGCTAGAGAGCTAGCCTACGAGATTGAGCAGTTCTTC. Amino acids: CSARELAYEIEQFF.

The rearrangement uses TRBV11-1 and TRBJ1-1, with D uncertain. V was clipped by 1 base and J by 10 bases, with 10 bases between them. Germline V CDR1 and CDR2: SGHAT, FQDESV (reference sequence). This CDR3 region has 12 residues. The CDR3 here is CASSLGGSGAFF. DNA for the CDR3: TGTGCCAGCAGCTTAGGTGGTTCTGGAGCTTTCTTT.

V gene TRBV24-1 combines with J gene TRBJ2-5; the match to TRBD1 covers 8 bases. This CDR3 spans 17 amino acids. The V segment lost 4 bases and the J segment 2 bases; nucleotides outside the gene matches: 11. Germline values: CDR1 KGHDR, CDR2 SFDVKD. The CDR3 nucleotides read TGTGCCACCAGTGACTCAAGACAGGGGCTTCGGCAAGAGACCCAGTACTTC. Translating it yields CATSDSRQGLRQETQYF.

This clonotype was seen a few times. This chain links TRBV27 with TRBJ1-2, with D possibly TRBD1 on 6 matching bases. V dropped 2 bases and J dropped 3 bases, with 16 bases sitting between them. The CDR3 has 16 amino acids. Germline CDR1 MNHEY, CDR2 SMNVEV (reference sequence). The CDR3 loop reads CASSLTAGEKDYGYTF. DNA for the CDR3: TGTGCCAGCAGTTTAACCGCAGGGGAGAAGGACTATGGCTACACCTTC.

The rearrangement uses TRBV11-2 and TRBJ2-2; maybe TRBD1 (7 bases). V lost 2 bases to trimming and J lost 3 bases, with 19 bases between them. Germline CDR1 SGHAT, CDR2 FQNNGV. The CDR3 covers 18 residues. CDR3 sequence: CASSLKFGGRGYTGELFF. CDR3 bases: TGTGCCAGCAGCTTAAAGTTCGGGGGCAGGGGGTACACCGGGGAGCTGTTTTTT.

This clonotype was found many times. The V call is TRBV7-2, the J call TRBJ1-2, with D uncertain. This CDR3 is 13 amino acids long. Germline-derived CDR1 and CDR2 are SGHTA and FQGNSA. The V end lost 5 bases, the J end lost 4 bases, and 11 bases lay between the germline ends. CDR3 region: CASSPRHFYGYTF. In DNA form, the CDR3 reads TGTGCCAGCAGCCCGAGACACTTCTATGGCTACACCTTC.

The V gene is TRBV19, the J gene TRBJ1-5, with TRBD1 matching 8 bases. The V gene's germline CDR1 is LNHDA and CDR2 SQIVND (reference sequence). This CDR3 has 15 amino acids. V was clipped by 5 bases and J by 4 bases; unmatched bases: 7. In nucleotides, the CDR3 is TGTGCCAGTAGTCCGACAGGGGCTAGGAATCAGCCCCAGCATTTT. Residues: CASSPTGARNQPQHF.

The chain carries TRBV9 and TRBJ2-7; the D gene is possibly TRBD2 (5 bases). V was clipped by 0 bases and J by 4 bases, with 11 bases between them. Germline V gene data show CDR1 as SGDLS and CDR2 as YYNGEE. There are 14 residues in the CDR3. The CDR3 reads CASSVGLLGYEQYF. The CDR3 coding sequence is TGTGCCAGCAGCGTAGGACTACTTGGATACGAGCAGTACTTC.

The chain is built from TRBV18 and TRBJ2-5, with D perhaps given as TRBD1 or TRBD2 (5 bases each). Germline CDR1 and CDR2: KGHSH and LQKENI. This CDR3 comprises 15 residues. Trimming cost V 2 bases and J 0 bases, with 10 bases left between them. The CDR3 here is CASSPNGAYQETQYF. CDR3 coding DNA: TGTGCCAGCTCACCAAACGGGGCGTACCAAGAGACCCAGTACTTC.

This clonotype was seen more than once but under ten times. The chain links TRBV12-3 or TRBV12-4 to TRBJ1-5, with 7 bases lining up with TRBD1. The CDR3 covers 15 residues. The trim removed 1 base at V and 4 bases at J, leaving 4 bases unmatched. Written as DNA, the CDR3 is TGTGCCAGCAGTTTAGGAGGGACAGCGAATCAGCCCCAGCATTTT. The encoded protein is CASSLGGTANQPQHF.